The clone carrying this TCR beta chain was detected a few times. The sample comes from a study of T cells after yellow fever vaccination. Study context: The authors prepared low-cell-number fractions using SMART-Seq v4 Ultra Low Input.

Between the trimmed V and J ends, which lost 3 bases and 2 bases, there was a span of 11 bases. The CDR3 sequence is 13 residues long. Germline values: CDR1 DFQATT, CDR2 SNEGSKA (reference sequence). One entry per CDR3 protein, called by TCRdb with MiXCR from the 5' RACE reads. The top ten clones hold 20% to 25% of a sample with over 300,000 distinct CDR3 sequences, 4.1% of them seen once. The input for sequencing was PBMCs, taken 5 days after the yellow fever booster vaccination. The clonotype was recovered from a man aged 18 to 35 who received the YFV17D yellow fever vaccine. The chain employs TRBV20-1 and TRBJ2-7; D uncertain. DNA of the CDR3: TGCAGTGCTAGGGTCGGGCCACCCTACGAGCAGTACTTC. It translates to CSARVGPPYEQYF.